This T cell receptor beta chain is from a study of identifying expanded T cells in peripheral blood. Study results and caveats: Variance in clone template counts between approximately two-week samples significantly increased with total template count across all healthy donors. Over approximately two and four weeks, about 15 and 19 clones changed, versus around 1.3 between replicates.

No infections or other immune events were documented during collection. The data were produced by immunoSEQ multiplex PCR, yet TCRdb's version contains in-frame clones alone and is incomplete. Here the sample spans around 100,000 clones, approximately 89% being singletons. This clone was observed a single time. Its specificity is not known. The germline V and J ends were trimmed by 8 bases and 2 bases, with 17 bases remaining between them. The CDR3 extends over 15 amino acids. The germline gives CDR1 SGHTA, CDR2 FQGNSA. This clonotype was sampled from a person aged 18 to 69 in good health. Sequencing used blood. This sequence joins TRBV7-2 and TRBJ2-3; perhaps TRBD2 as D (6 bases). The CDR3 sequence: CASAFNAGYTDTQYF. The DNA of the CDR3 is TGTGCCAGCGCCTTCAACGCGGGATACACAGATACGCAGTATTTT.